The rows below give T cell receptor beta chains drawn from one sample of a study of T cells expressing NK-cell markers. TCRdb re-called the 5' RACE reads and shows each CDR3 protein once, DNA omitted. Its table lists hundreds of thousands of distinct CDR3 sequences. The source material was blood T cells: a sorted CD56 or NKG2C T cell subset, CD4+ or CD8+ T cells, or bulk PBMC T cells (not recorded which). The receptor set was obtained from a man between 18 and 29 years old in good health. Each CDR3 is given with its conserved first and last residue.

cdr3_aa	v_call	j_call
CASSLDQSGSQFF	TRBV11-3	TRBJ2-1
CASSQDRTAPQETQYF	TRBV4-3	TRBJ2-5
CASSLSQFPQRDTQYF	TRBV5-1	TRBJ2-3
CASSPSGTASVNLHF	TRBV18	TRBJ1-6
CASSIDPPNTDTQYF	TRBV6-5	TRBJ2-3
CASSYPRGGLYEQYF	TRBV6-5	TRBJ2-7
CASSLSLGRGELQPQHF	TRBV5-6	TRBJ1-5
CSAPPGGREGGYTF	TRBV20-1	TRBJ1-2
CSVEGRQGSRLEETQYF	TRBV29-1	TRBJ2-5
CATRRAPGIYEQYF	TRBV27	TRBJ2-7
CASRTVISLNEQFF	TRBV28	TRBJ2-1
CASSLATELMSETQYF	TRBV11-2	TRBJ2-5
CASSLGINNEQFF	TRBV7-3	TRBJ2-1
CASSSGTDNEQFF	TRBV12-3/TRBV12-4	TRBJ2-1
CASTTWRSGGADTQYF	TRBV6-1	TRBJ2-3
CASSPTGLPSTDTQYF	TRBV12-3/TRBV12-4	TRBJ2-3
CSVGSSGRSGEQYF	TRBV29-1	TRBJ2-7